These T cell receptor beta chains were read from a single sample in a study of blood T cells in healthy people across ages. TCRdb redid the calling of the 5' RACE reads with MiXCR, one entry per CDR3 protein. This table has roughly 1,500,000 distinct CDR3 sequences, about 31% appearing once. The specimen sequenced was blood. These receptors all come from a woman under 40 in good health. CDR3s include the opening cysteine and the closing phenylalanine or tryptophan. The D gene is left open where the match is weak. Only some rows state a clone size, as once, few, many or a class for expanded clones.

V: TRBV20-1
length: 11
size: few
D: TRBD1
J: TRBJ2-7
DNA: TGCAGTGCTGTTTTGGACAGGGAGCAGTACTTC
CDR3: CSAVLDREQYF

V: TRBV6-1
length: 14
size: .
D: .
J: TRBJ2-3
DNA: TGTGCCGGCAGTGTCCCTCCCGGCACAGATACGCAGTATTTT
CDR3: CAGSVPPGTDTQYF

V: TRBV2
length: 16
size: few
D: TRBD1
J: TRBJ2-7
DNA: TGTGCCAGCAGTGGAGTGAGGGGACAGGGTTCCTACGAGCAGTACTTC
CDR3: CASSGVRGQGSYEQYF

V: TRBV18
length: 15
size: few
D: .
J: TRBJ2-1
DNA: TGTGCCAGCTCACGGAGGGACACCGCGAGCAATGAGCAGTTCTTC
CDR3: CASSRRDTASNEQFF

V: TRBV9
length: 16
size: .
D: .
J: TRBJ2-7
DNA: TGTGCCAGCAGCGTTTGGCCGCTGGCAGGGGGGGACGAGCAGTACTTC
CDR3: CASSVWPLAGGDEQYF

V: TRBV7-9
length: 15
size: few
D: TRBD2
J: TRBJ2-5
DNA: TGTGCCAGCAGCTCGACTAGCGGTCAACAAGAGACCCAGTACTTC
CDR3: CASSSTSGQQETQYF

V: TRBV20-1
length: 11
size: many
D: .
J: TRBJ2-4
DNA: TGCAGTGCTCGATTAGAGAACATTCAGTACTTC
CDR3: CSARLENIQYF

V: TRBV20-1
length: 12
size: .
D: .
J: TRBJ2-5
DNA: TGCAGTGGGGAGGAAATTCAAGAGACTCAGTACTTC
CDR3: CSGEEIQETQYF

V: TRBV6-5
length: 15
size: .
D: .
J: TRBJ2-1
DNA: TGTGCCAGCACGACCCCAGGGAGCTCCTACAATGAGCAGTTCTTC
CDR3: CASTTPGSSYNEQFF

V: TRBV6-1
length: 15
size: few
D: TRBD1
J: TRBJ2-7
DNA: TGTGCCAGCACCAAAGCGGTGGACAGGGGGGACGAGCAGTACTTC
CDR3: CASTKAVDRGDEQYF

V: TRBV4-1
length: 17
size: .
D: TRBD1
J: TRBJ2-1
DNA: TGCGCCAGCAGACCAAGTAGGGACAGGGGGCTTAACAATGGGCAGTTCTTC
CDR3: CASRPSRDRGLNNGQFF

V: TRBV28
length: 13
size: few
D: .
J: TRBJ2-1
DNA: TGTGCCAGCAGTTTAACTTTTGGCGCTGAGCAGTTCTTC
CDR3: CASSLTFGAEQFF

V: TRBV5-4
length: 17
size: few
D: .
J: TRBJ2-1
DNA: TGTGCCAGCAGCTCCCTTAGGCTCCGGACAATATACAATGAGCAGTTCTTC
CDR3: CASSSLRLRTIYNEQFF

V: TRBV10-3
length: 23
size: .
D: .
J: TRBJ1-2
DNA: .
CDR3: CAIVGQGFTEAFFGQGSNYGYTF

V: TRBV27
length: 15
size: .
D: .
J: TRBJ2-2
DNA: TGTGCCACCAACTCACCTGGGGCTGGCGGCGGGGAGCTGTTTTTT
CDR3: CATNSPGAGGGELFF